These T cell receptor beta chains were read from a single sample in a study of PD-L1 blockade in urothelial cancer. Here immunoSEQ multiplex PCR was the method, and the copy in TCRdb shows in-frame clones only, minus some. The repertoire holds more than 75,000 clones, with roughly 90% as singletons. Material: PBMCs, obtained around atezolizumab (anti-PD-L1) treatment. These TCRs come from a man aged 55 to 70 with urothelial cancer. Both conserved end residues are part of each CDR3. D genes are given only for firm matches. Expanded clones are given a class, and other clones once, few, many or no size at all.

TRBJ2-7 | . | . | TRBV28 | TGTGCCAGCAGTGAGGGTACCTACGAGCAGTACTTC | CASSEGTYEQYF
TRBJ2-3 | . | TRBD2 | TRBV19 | TGTGCCAGTAGCTCCAGAGCGGGAAACACAGATACGCAGTATTTT | CASSSRAGNTDTQYF
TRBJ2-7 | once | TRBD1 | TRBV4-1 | TGCGCCAGCAGCCTAACGGACAGGGGCGCCTACGAGCAGTACTTC | CASSLTDRGAYEQYF
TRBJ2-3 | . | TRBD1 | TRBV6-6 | TGTGCCAGCAGTCGCGGACAGGGGGCCTTCACAGATACGCAGTATTTT | CASSRGQGAFTDTQYF
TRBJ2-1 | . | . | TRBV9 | TGTGCCAGCAGCGTAGGAGTGGACTTAACTTACAATGAGCAGTTCTTC | CASSVGVDLTYNEQFF
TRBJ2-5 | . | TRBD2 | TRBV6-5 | TGTGCCAGCAGTCTCCTGGGGAGGGTGGGTGAGACCCAGTACTTC | CASSLLGRVGETQYF
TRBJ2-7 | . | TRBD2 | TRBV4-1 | TGCGCCAGCAGCCAAGAGGGGCTAGCGGGAGGGCCTCAAGAGCAGTACTTC | CASSQEGLAGGPQEQYF
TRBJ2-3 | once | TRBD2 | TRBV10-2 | TGCGCCAGCAGTGAACAGACTAGCGTCACGCAGTATTTT | CASSEQTSVTQYF
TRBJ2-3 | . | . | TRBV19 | TGTGCCAGTAGTATTGGGGGCAGGGTCCCAGATACGCAGTATTTT | CASSIGGRVPDTQYF
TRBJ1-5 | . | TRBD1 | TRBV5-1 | TGCGCCAGCAGCTCAGGGGGGTTAGGCGATCAGCCCCAGCATTTT | CASSSGGLGDQPQHF
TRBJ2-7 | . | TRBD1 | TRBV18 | TGTGCCAGCTCCGAGGGACAGGGCTACGAGCAGTACTTC | CASSEGQGYEQYF
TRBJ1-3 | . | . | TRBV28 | TGTGCCAGCAGTTTAACAGGGCACCCGGGAAACACCATATATTTT | CASSLTGHPGNTIYF
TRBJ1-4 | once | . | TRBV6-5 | TGTGCCAGCAGTTACTCGGGGGGCGGGAGTAATGAAAAACTGTTTTTT | CASSYSGGGSNEKLFF
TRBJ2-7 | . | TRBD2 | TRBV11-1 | TGTGCCAGCAGTTGGGGGGGTATCTACGAGCAGTACTTC | CASSWGGIYEQYF
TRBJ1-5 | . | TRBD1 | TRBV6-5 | TGTGCCAGCAGTCAAAGGACAGGGGGTCAGCCCCAGCATTTT | CASSQRTGGQPQHF
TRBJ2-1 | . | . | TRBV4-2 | TGTGCCAGCAGCCAAGACCCCATACTCTCCTACAATGAGCAGTTCTTC | CASSQDPILSYNEQFF
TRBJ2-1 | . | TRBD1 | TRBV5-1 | TGCGCCAGCAGCTTTACAGGGGCCGATGAGCAGTTCTTC | CASSFTGADEQFF
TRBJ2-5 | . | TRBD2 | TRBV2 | TGTGCCAGCAGGGGTGGACTAGCGGGAGTTCAGGAGACCCAGTACTTC | CASRGGLAGVQETQYF
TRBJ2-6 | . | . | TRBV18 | TGTGCCAGCTCACCGCGGATAGGCGACTCATACTCTGGGGCCAACGTCCTGACTTTC | CASSPRIGDSYSGANVLTF
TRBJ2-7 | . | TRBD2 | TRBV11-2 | TGTGCCAGCAGCTTCGCTCTAGCGGGAGGGTACGACGAGCAGTACTTC | CASSFALAGGYDEQYF
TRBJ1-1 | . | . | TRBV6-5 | TGTGCCAGCAGTCCTCGTACAGGAGCTAACACTGAAGCTTTCTTT | CASSPRTGANTEAFF
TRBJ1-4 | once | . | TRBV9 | TGTGCCAGCAGCACAACAGGGTCGGGGGAAAAACTGTTTTTT | CASSTTGSGEKLFF
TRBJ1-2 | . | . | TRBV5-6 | TGTGCCAGCAGCCCCGGTTCCCCCAACTATGGCTACACCTTC | CASSPGSPNYGYTF
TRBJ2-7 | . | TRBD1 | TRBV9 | TGTGCCAGCAGCCCCTGGACAGGGACCTACGAGCAGTACTTC | CASSPWTGTYEQYF
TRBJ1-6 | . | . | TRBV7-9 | TGTGCCAGCAGCTGGGTGGTTTACAGGGACGGTGGCTATAATTCACCCCTCCACTTT | CASSWVVYRDGGYNSPLHF
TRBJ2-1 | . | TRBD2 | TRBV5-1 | TGCGCCAGCAGCTTGGGGGAGGGGTACTACAATGAGCAGTTCTTC | CASSLGEGYYNEQFF
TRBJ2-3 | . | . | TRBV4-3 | TGCGCCAGCAGCCAAGAAGGGAAGGGGTCCTCTGGTCCAGATACGCAGTATTTT | CASSQEGKGSSGPDTQYF
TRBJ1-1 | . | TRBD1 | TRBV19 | TGTGCCAGTAAGGGACAGGGGACGAACACTGAAGCTTTCTTT | CASKGQGTNTEAFF
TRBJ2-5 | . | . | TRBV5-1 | TGCGCCAGCAGCTTGGTAGGGTCTAGCCTACAGACCCAGTACTTC | CASSLVGSSLQTQYF
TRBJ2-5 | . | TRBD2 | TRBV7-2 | TGTGCCAGCAACATCCCCGGGGGGGTGGAGACCCAGTACTTC | CASNIPGGVETQYF
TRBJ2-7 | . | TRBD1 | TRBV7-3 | TGTGCCAGCAGCCTAGGGACAGGAAGCGACGAGCAGTACTTC | CASSLGTGSDEQYF
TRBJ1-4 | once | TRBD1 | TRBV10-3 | TGTGCCATCAGTGAGTCACCCCGGACAGGGGGTGGTGAAAAACTGTTTTTT | CAISESPRTGGGEKLFF
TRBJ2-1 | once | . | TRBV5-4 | TGTGCGGGGGGCGGGAGAGTCCCTAATGAGCAGTTCTTC | CAGGGRVPNEQFF
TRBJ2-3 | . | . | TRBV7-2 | TGTGCCAGCAGCTTAGCGGCAGGGGCACTCCACACAGATACGCAGTATTTT | CASSLAAGALHTDTQYF
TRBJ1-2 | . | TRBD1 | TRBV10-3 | TGTGCCATCAGTGAGGGGACAGGGGGCTATGGCTACACCTTC | CAISEGTGGYGYTF
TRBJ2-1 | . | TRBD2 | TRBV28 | TGTGCCAGCAGCTTTCTAGCGGGGGGGGACAATGAGCAGTTCTTC | CASSFLAGGDNEQFF
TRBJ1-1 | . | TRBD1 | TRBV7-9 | TGTGCCAGCAGCTTATTACAGGGGGGGACTGAAGCTTTCTTT | CASSLLQGGTEAFF
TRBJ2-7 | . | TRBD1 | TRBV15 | TGTGCCACCAGCAGCCGGGACAGGGCGGACGAGCAGTACTTC | CATSSRDRADEQYF
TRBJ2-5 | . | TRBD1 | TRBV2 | TGTGCCAGCACTGAGGCACAGGGGTACCAAGAGACCCAGTACTTC | CASTEAQGYQETQYF
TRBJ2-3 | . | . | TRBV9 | TGTGCCAGCAGCGTAGCGAAGCTTGCAGATACGCAGTATTTT | CASSVAKLADTQYF
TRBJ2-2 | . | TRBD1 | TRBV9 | TGTGCCAGCAGCCCTCAGGGACAGGGGGCATCCGGGGAGCTGTTTTTT | CASSPQGQGASGELFF
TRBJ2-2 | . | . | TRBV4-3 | TGCGCCAGCAGCGTACAGCACAACACCGGGGAGCTGTTTTTT | CASSVQHNTGELFF
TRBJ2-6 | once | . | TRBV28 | TGTGCCAGCAGAACCCACAGTACCGGGGCCAACGTCCTGACTTTC | CASRTHSTGANVLTF
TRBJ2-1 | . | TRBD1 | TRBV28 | TGTGCCAGCAGCCCCGGACAGGGGGCGAACAATGAGCAGTTCTTC | CASSPGQGANNEQFF
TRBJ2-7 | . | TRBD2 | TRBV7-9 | TGTGCCAGCAGCTTCTCCAGTAGACTAGCGGGGTTTACCTACGAGCAGTACTTC | CASSFSSRLAGFTYEQYF
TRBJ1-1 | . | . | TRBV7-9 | TGTGCCAGCAGCCCGGAGATGAACACTGAAGCTTTCTTT | CASSPEMNTEAFF